This T cell receptor (beta chain) derives from a study of Ad26.COV2.S vaccination and SARS-CoV-2 variants. Turning to the study itself: A participant enrolled in the COV1001 Ad26.COV2.S trial arm provided the sample. The study gave Ad26.COV2.S intramuscularly, once or twice 56 days apart.

Assay used: immunoSEQ multiplex PCR; TCRdb lists only in-frame clones, some missing. This sample has 410,000 or so clones, with 75% to 95% found just once. Study-level findings and limits: CD8+ and CD4+ T cells specific for spike reportedly responded with substantial breadth after vaccination.

Trimming stripped 2 bases from V and 4 bases from J, with 14 bases between. CDR1 and CDR2 from the germline V gene are SGHAT and FQNNGV. This CDR3 spans 15 amino acids. Comment on this clone: Its antigen is not identified.

The treatment was: 15 to 20 received Ad26.COV2.S at low or high dose, single or two shots; 5 received placebo; per-sample allocation not given. Specimens were obtained on day 63 following the first vaccine or placebo injection. This specimen consisted of peripheral blood, obtained in a trial of Ad26.COV2.S vaccine versus placebo. This chain joins TRBV11-2 and TRBJ1-1; D remains ambiguous. This sequence was found in a person aged 18-60 years who received the Ad26.COV2.S COVID-19 vaccine or a placebo. This CDR3 reads CASSLYPGSVTEAFF. The DNA for the CDR3 is TGTGCCAGCAGCTTATATCCGGGGAGTGTCACTGAAGCTTTCTTT.